The 28 T cell receptor beta chains below were found in one sample sequenced in a study of CD8 T cells in ankylosing spondylitis. TCRdb fed the 5' RACE reads into MiXCR, producing one record per CDR3 protein. The sample includes 50,000 to 70,000 distinct CDR3 sequences, approximately 5.7% of them seen just once. Specimen: synovial fluid, either unsorted or a sorted T cell fraction (not recorded which). Receptor source: a male donor with ankylosing spondylitis.

In this sample, this clonotype turned up many times. The V and J genes are TRBV29-1 and TRBJ2-2; 7 bases match TRBD1. The CDR3 consists of 13 residues. Germline V gene lookup returns CDR1 SQVTM and CDR2 ANQGSEA. CDR3 coding DNA: TGCAGTTCTAGCACAGGGGCATCCGGGGAGCTGTTTTTT. Translating it yields CSSSTGASGELFF.

Ten or more counts support this clonotype. This chain uses TRBV19 with TRBJ2-1, with 8 positions matching TRBD1. The CDR3 length is 15 residues. The V and J ends lost 5 bases and 4 bases, in that order; junction bases with no gene match: 7. The germline CDR1 and CDR2 sequences are LNHDA and SQIVND (reference sequence). CDR3 residues: CASSQDRVGYNEQFF. CDR3 sequence (DNA): TGTGCCAGTAGTCAGGACAGGGTGGGATACAATGAGCAGTTCTTC. Drawing the rest from reference TRBV19 and TRBJ2-1, the complete variable domain is DGGITQSPKYLFRKEGQNVTLSCEQNLNHDAMYWYRQDPGQGLRLIYYSQIVNDFQKGDIAEGYSVSREKKESFPLTVTSAQKNPTAFYLCASSQDRVGYNEQFFGPGTRLTVL.

This clonotype was seen only a few times. The chain couples TRBV28 to TRBJ2-5; 8 bases match TRBD1. This CDR3 has 15 residues. Germline V CDR1 and CDR2: MDHEN, SYDVKM. J gave up 0 bases and V 6 bases, and 6 bases lay outside the gene matches. The CDR3 reads CASSLGQAYQETQYF. The CDR3 coding sequence is TGTGCCAGCAGCCTGGGACAGGCGTACCAAGAGACCCAGTACTTC.

Ten or more counts support this clonotype. The rearrangement uses TRBV27 and TRBJ1-5, with D unclear. Trimming left V 5 bases short and J 3 bases short, with 8 bases between. This CDR3 region has 13 residues. Germline V gene lookup returns CDR1 MNHEY and CDR2 SMNVEV (reference sequence). The CDR3 DNA follows: TGTGCCAGCAGTGCGGCGGTCAATCAGCCCCAGCATTTT. It translates to CASSAAVNQPQHF.

The rearrangement links TRBV6-5 to TRBJ1-2, with a tentative D call TRBD1 (5 bases). Germline V gene lookup returns CDR1 MNHEY and CDR2 SVGAGI. The CDR3 runs to 12 residues. V lost 9 bases to trimming and J lost 4 bases, with 12 bases between them. Written as DNA, the CDR3 is TGTGCCAGTAAGCAGGGCCTCTATGGCTACACCTTC. Protein sequence: CASKQGLYGYTF.

In its sample, this clonotype was seen many times. The V and J genes are TRBV25-1 and TRBJ1-4; D is undetermined. The CDR3 runs 16 residues. The V gene lost 4 bases and the J gene lost 0 bases, with 12 bases spanning the gap. Germline V gene lookup returns CDR1 MGHDK and CDR2 SYGVNS. The CDR3 spells CASSAPRGATNEKLFF. In nucleotides, the CDR3 is TGTGCCAGCAGTGCCCCTCGGGGTGCAACTAATGAAAAACTGTTTTTT.

There are a few counts of this clonotype. The rearrangement uses TRBV11-2 and TRBJ2-1; unclear D gene. The length of the CDR3 is 14 residues. Germline-derived CDR1 and CDR2 are SGHAT and FQNNGV. V was pared by 2 bases and J by 2 bases, with 7 bases between. Here the CDR3 reads CASSLTETYNEQFF. CDR3 DNA: TGTGCCAGCAGCTTAACAGAGACCTACAATGAGCAGTTCTTC.

V is TRBV5-6 and J is TRBJ2-2; D not certain. There are 16 residues in the CDR3. The V gene's germline CDR1 is SGHDT and CDR2 YYEEEE. The V end lost 4 bases, the J end lost 8 bases, and 21 bases lay between the germline ends. The CDR3 reads CASSPAARIVAGELFF. Written as DNA, the CDR3 is TGTGCCAGCAGCCCCGCGGCCCGCATAGTGGCGGGGGAGCTGTTTTTT.

This clonotype was seen ten or more times. The chain joins TRBV11-2 to TRBJ2-1; 8 positions match TRBD2. CDR3 length: 15 amino acids. After removal of 1 base from V and 12 bases from J, the junction contained 11 bases not matched to a gene. Looked up from germline, CDR1 is SGHAT and CDR2 is FQNNGV. As DNA, the CDR3 is TGTGCCAGCAGCTTAGGCGGGTGGGGACTAGAACGGCAGTTCTTC. Its translation is CASSLGGWGLERQFF.

Only a few counts were recorded for this clonotype. The rearrangement uses TRBV20-1 and TRBJ2-5; 8 bases line up with TRBD2. The CDR3 spans 14 residues. CDR1 is DFQATT and CDR2 is SNEGSKA in the germline V gene (reference sequence). J was trimmed by 5 bases and V by 4 bases; bases with no gene match: 9. The CDR3 nucleotides read TGCAGTGCTATGCCGGGACTAGAAGTGGAGACCCAGTACTTC. Its translation is CSAMPGLEVETQYF.

The J gene is TRBJ2-1, the V gene TRBV20-1; no reliable D call. Germline V gene sequence: CDR1 DFQATT, CDR2 SNEGSKA (reference sequence). The CDR3 contains 15 residues. The V end was cut by 0 bases, the J end by 1 base, with 10 bases between. This chain's CDR3 is CSARDGWGSYNEQFF. CDR3 nucleotides: TGCAGTGCTAGAGATGGTTGGGGTTCCTACAATGAGCAGTTCTTC.

This clonotype has more than one count but fewer than ten. The V call is TRBV3-1, the J call TRBJ2-7, with TRBD2 as a possible D gene (6 bases). V lost 5 bases, J lost 6 bases, and 26 bases lay in between. There are 17 residues in the CDR3. Looked up from germline, CDR1 is LGHDT and CDR2 is YNNKEL (reference sequence). The DNA of the CDR3 is TGTGCCAGCAGCGCCCCAACGGGCTTAATACTAGCCGGCGAGCAGTACTTC. Protein product: CASSAPTGLILAGEQYF.

The rearrangement uses TRBV6-2 or TRBV6-3 and TRBJ2-1, with a weak D call TRBD1 (5 bases). CDR3 size: 15 residues. Per germline, CDR1 MNHEY and CDR2 SVGEGT. Trimming removed 4 bases from V and 1 base from J, with 11 bases in between. DNA of the CDR3: TGTGCCAGCAGTTCGACAAGGGGATCCTACAATGAGCAGTTCTTC. Translated: CASSSTRGSYNEQFF.

Only a few counts were recorded for this clonotype. This chain links TRBV6-2 or TRBV6-3 with TRBJ2-2; no firm D call. Looked up from germline, CDR1 is MNHEY and CDR2 is SVGEGT. This CDR3 is 20 amino acids long. V was shortened by 2 bases and J by 3 bases, with 25 bases between the two germline ends. The CDR3 spells CASSYAPRLMTLPYTGELFF. CDR3 in DNA: TGTGCCAGCAGTTACGCCCCCCGCCTCATGACCCTTCCCTACACCGGGGAGCTGTTTTTT.

This clonotype appeared many times. The rearrangement uses TRBV18 and TRBJ1-5; no reliable D call. V gave up 8 bases and J gave up 1 base, with 15 bases separating them. The CDR3 has 15 amino acids. CDR1 and CDR2 (germline): KGHSH, LQKENI. CDR3 sequence: CASRPDGRSNQPQHF. The CDR3 nucleotides read TGTGCCAGCCGCCCCGACGGACGGAGCAATCAGCCCCAGCATTTT.

This clonotype appeared many times. The chain employs TRBV3-1 and TRBJ2-7; TRBD1 matches 11 bases. V lost 1 base and J lost 3; bases outside the gene matches: 2. Germline lookup yields CDR1 LGHDT and CDR2 YNNKEL (reference sequence). CDR3 length equals 15 residues. The CDR3 spells CASSQGGTGGYEQYF. The CDR3 nucleotides are TGTGCCAGCAGCCAAGGCGGGACAGGGGGCTACGAGCAGTACTTC.

This clonotype was recorded many times. V is TRBV7-3 and J is TRBJ2-1; tentative D call: TRBD2 (6 bases). The V end was cut by 3 bases, the J end by 9 bases, with 9 bases between. Germline V gives CDR1 SGHTA, CDR2 FQGTGA. This CDR3 has 12 residues. DNA of the CDR3: TGTGCCAGCAGCTTCCCCGGGGGTGAGCAGTTCTTC. This gives the protein CASSFPGGEQFF.

This rearrangement joins TRBV29-1 to TRBJ2-6; D ambiguous. The CDR3 length is 16 residues. Trimming took off 4 bases at V and 0 bases at J, with 13 bases between the two ends. Per germline, CDR1 SQVTM and CDR2 ANQGSEA. In DNA form, the CDR3 reads TGCAGCGTTGGGCCGGGTTGGGACTCTGGGGCCAACGTCCTGACTTTC. Residues: CSVGPGWDSGANVLTF. Full variable domain (rest looked up from reference TRBV29-1 and TRBJ2-6): SAVISQKPSRDICQRGTSLTIQCQVDSQVTMMFWYRQQPGQSLTLIATANQGSEATYESGFVIDKFPISRPNLTFSTLTVSNMSPEDSSIYLCSVGPGWDSGANVLTFGAGSRLTVL.

There are many counts of this clonotype. V is TRBV29-1 and J is TRBJ2-7; D is uncertain. The CDR3 is 11 amino acids. The germline V gene has CDR1 SQVTM and CDR2 ANQGSEA. With 0 bases removed from V and 7 bases from J, the gap between germline ends came to 7 bases. The CDR3 spells CSVEDRWEQYF. The CDR3 bases are TGCAGCGTTGAAGATAGGTGGGAGCAGTACTTC.

Relative to its sample, this clonotype is medium-sized. CDR3 sequence: CSAKSGQGRGTEAFF. CDR3 nucleotide sequence: TGCAGTGCTAAGTCGGGACAGGGCAGGGGCACTGAAGCTTTCTTT. The chain recombines TRBV20-1 with TRBJ1-1; 9 nucleotides line up with TRBD1. V lost 4 bases and J lost 4; bases outside the gene matches: 10. From germline, CDR1 is DFQATT and CDR2 SNEGSKA (reference sequence). CDR3 length: 15 amino acids.

This clonotype has only a few counts. The rearrangement joins TRBV5-8 to TRBJ2-5; D could derive from TRBD1 or TRBD2 (5 bases each). The CDR3 has 17 amino acids. The germline gives CDR1 SGHTS, CDR2 YDEGEE. The germline V and J ends were trimmed by 3 bases and 3 bases, with 21 bases remaining between them. The chain's CDR3 is CASSYLPGPIFKETQYF. CDR3 DNA sequence: TGTGCCAGCAGCTACCTCCCGGGACCCATTTTCAAAGAGACCCAGTACTTC.

This clonotype occurred many times. The chain links TRBV12-5 to TRBJ2-1, with 14 bases identical to TRBD2. The trim removed 5 bases at V and 6 bases at J, leaving 9 bases unmatched. The CDR3 has 17 amino acids. Germline CDR1 and CDR2: LGHNT and FRNRAP. The CDR3 nucleotides read TGTGCTAGTGGTCCGGGACTAGCGGGAGAGGGGGGCAATGAGCAGTTCTTC. Protein product: CASGPGLAGEGGNEQFF.

V and J are TRBV7-2 and TRBJ1-6; 10 positions agree with TRBD1. The CDR3 runs to 16 residues. The J segment lost 9 bases and the V segment lost 1 base, leaving 6 bases of the junction unmatched. CDR1 SGHTA and CDR2 FQGNSA come from the germline V gene. In DNA form, the CDR3 reads TGTGCCAGCAGCTTAGGAGCGGGACAGGGGACTTCACCCCTCCACTTT. Protein: CASSLGAGQGTSPLHF.

This rearrangement joins TRBV7-2 to TRBJ2-1, with a tentative D call TRBD1 (5 bases). The CDR3 totals 16 residues. CDR1 is SGHTA, CDR2 FQGNSA, per germline. The ends were cut back, 4 bases at V and 4 bases at J, with 17 bases in the middle. In DNA, the CDR3 is TGTGCCAGCAGCTCATCGACAGCTCCCTCATACAATGAGCAGTTCTTC. Translated: CASSSSTAPSYNEQFF.

This clonotype has a handful of counts. The chain carries TRBV30 and TRBJ2-3; D gene uncertain. Germline V lookup: CDR1 GTSNPN, CDR2 SVGIG (reference sequence). With 5 bases removed from V and 2 bases from J, the gap between germline ends came to 8 bases. The CDR3 has 12 residues. The CDR3: CAWAIDTDTQYF. The CDR3 coding sequence is TGTGCCTGGGCGATTGACACAGATACGCAGTATTTT. Drawing the rest from reference TRBV30 and TRBJ2-3, the complete variable domain is SQTIHQWPATLVQPVGSPLSLECTVEGTSNPNLYWYRQAAGRGLQLLFYSVGIGQISSEVPQNLSASRPQDRQFILSSKKLLLSDSGFYLCAWAIDTDTQYFGPGTRLTVL.

This clonotype has ten or more counts. V and J are TRBV3-1 and TRBJ2-7; 8 nucleotides line up with TRBD1. The CDR3 extends over 15 amino acids. V trimming: 1 base; J trimming: 5 bases; junction bases outside the gene matches: 7. Looked up from germline, CDR1 is LGHDT and CDR2 is YNNKEL (reference sequence). In DNA, the CDR3 is TGTGCCAGCAGCCAAGGCCGGACAGGGCTCCACGAGCAGTACTTC. Translation: CASSQGRTGLHEQYF.

This clonotype has a count of ten or more. The CDR3 nucleotides read TGTGCCAGCAGTTTAATAGGAGAAAATTCACCCCTCCACTTT. Encoded protein: CASSLIGENSPLHF. The rearrangement joins TRBV28 to TRBJ1-6; D is ambiguous. The CDR3 runs 14 residues. The ends were cut back, 2 bases at V and 7 bases at J, with 9 bases in the middle. CDR1 is MDHEN and CDR2 is SYDVKM in the germline V gene. The complete variable domain, with remaining parts taken from reference TRBV28 and TRBJ1-6, reads DVKVTQSSRYLVKRTGEKVFLECVQDMDHENMFWYRQDPGLGLRLIYFSYDVKMKEKGDIPEGYSVSREKKERFSLILESASTNQTSMYLCASSLIGENSPLHFGNGTRLTVT.

This clonotype was observed at least ten times. V gene TRBV4-1 combines with J gene TRBJ2-1, with D tentatively TRBD2 (5 bases). Trimming took 0 bases from V and 0 from J, leaving 15 bases between them. The CDR3 runs 18 residues. Germline CDR1 and CDR2: MGHRA and YSYEKL. The DNA for the CDR3 is TGCGCCAGCAGCCAAGATAATAAAGTTGGGAGCTCCTACAATGAGCAGTTCTTC. It translates to CASSQDNKVGSSYNEQFF.